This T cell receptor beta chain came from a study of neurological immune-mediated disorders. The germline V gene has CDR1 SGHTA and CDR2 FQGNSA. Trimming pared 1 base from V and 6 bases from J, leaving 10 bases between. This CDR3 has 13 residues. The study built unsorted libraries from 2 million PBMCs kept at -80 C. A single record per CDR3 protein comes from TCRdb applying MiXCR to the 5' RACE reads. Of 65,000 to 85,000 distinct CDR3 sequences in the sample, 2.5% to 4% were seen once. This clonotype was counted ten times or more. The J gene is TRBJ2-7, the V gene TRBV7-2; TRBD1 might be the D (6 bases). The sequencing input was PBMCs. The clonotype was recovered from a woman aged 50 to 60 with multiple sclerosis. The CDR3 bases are TGTGCCAGCAGCTTAGAGTTCAGGGGCGAGCAGTACTTC. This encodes CASSLEFRGEQYF.